These 22 T cell receptor beta chains share one sample of origin, sequenced in a study of cytomegalovirus exposure and HLA in healthy donors (dated by TCRdb to 2016 to 2017). The protocol used for the library was the immunoSEQ multiplex PCR assay. For the multiplex PCR, a mixture combining 60 forward primers for TCR Vbeta segments and 13 reverse primers for TCR Jbeta segments was used. Not all clones reach the TCRdb copy of this immuneACCESS table, which keeps in-frame sequences only. Checked studies attribute under half of the gap to unresolved V genes and leave the rest unexplained. In all, the sample holds fewer than 250,000 clones, and roughly four fifths of those were seen once. 10% of the sample goes to the ten largest clones. The sequenced material came from PBMCs. The receptors originated from a woman aged 45-60 years in good health and CMV-seropositive.

The rearrangement joins TRBV7-9 to TRBJ2-2; no reliable D call. Trimming removed 6 bases at V and 6 bases at J, with 14 bases between. CDR1 is SEHNR and CDR2 is FQNEAQ in the germline V gene (reference sequence). This CDR3 comprises 14 residues. CDR3 amino acids: CASSSPVWSGELFF. The CDR3 DNA follows: TGTGCCAGCAGTTCACCAGTCTGGTCCGGGGAGCTGTTTTTT.

This chain connects TRBV28 to TRBJ1-5, with TRBD1 as a possible D gene (5 bases). CDR3 length: 15 amino acids. The V gene's germline CDR1 is MDHEN and CDR2 SYDVKM. Trimming removed 1 base at V and 6 bases at J, with 13 bases between. The CDR3 reads CASSLLPGGFQPQHF. The CDR3 coding sequence is TGTGCCAGCAGTTTATTGCCGGGGGGTTTTCAGCCCCAGCATTTT.

A single count supports this clone. The V gene is TRBV5-6, the J gene TRBJ2-2, with TRBD2 identical over 13 bases. The CDR3 extends over 16 amino acids. The trim removed 0 bases at V and 4 bases at J, leaving 0 bases unmatched. Per the germline V gene, CDR1 is SGHDT and CDR2 is YYEEEE. CDR3 coding DNA: TGTGCCAGCAGCTTGGGACTAGCGGGGGGCACCGGGGAGCTGTTTTTT. Protein sequence: CASSLGLAGGTGELFF.

The chain carries TRBV11-2 and TRBJ1-3, with D unresolved. V gave up 5 bases and J gave up 0 bases, with 14 bases separating them. CDR3 length: 16 amino acids. The germline V gene has CDR1 SGHAT and CDR2 FQNNGV. The CDR3 DNA is TGTGCCAGCAGCCAGGTTGGGCCGAGCTCTGGAAACACCATATATTTT. Translating gives CASSQVGPSSGNTIYF.

The chain recombines TRBV7-2 with TRBJ2-7, with a possible D match to TRBD1 (6 bases). Germline CDR1 reads SGHTA; CDR2 reads FQGNSA. The CDR3 runs 15 residues. V was clipped by 1 base and J by 0 bases, with 10 bases between them. The CDR3 region has the DNA TGTGCCAGCAGCTTAGGTGGGACATCCTCCTACGAGCAGTACTTC. Translation gives CASSLGGTSSYEQYF.

The gene calls are TRBV7-2 and TRBJ2-1, with 12 nucleotides matching TRBD2. V trimming: 4 bases; J trimming: 9 bases; junction bases outside the gene matches: 7. The CDR3 sequence is 15 residues long. The V gene's germline CDR1 is SGHTA and CDR2 FQGNSA. The CDR3 nucleotides are TGTGCCAGCAGCTCGACTAGCGGGGGATTCTCTGAGCAGTTCTTC. Amino acid sequence: CASSSTSGGFSEQFF.

The chain joins TRBV19 to TRBJ1-5; D is perhaps TRBD1 (6 bases). The CDR3 has 13 amino acids. Germline-derived CDR1 and CDR2 are LNHDA and SQIVND (reference sequence). Deletions cut 6 bases from V and 11 bases from J, with 17 bases between. The CDR3 spells CASSSQSRGTQHF. The CDR3 region has the DNA TGTGCCAGTAGCTCCCAGAGTAGGGGGACCCAGCATTTT.

The chain has TRBV5-8 and TRBJ2-7; D ambiguous. V lost 2 bases to trimming and J lost 0 bases, with 12 bases between them. CDR3 length equals 15 residues. Germline loops: CDR1 SGHTS, CDR2 YDEGEE. The CDR3 region has the DNA TGTGCCAGCAGCTTCAGACATCGGCGCTCCTACGAGCAGTACTTC. Translating it yields CASSFRHRRSYEQYF.

The chain recombines TRBV6-6 with TRBJ2-7; D may be TRBD1 (5 bases). The CDR3 sequence is 13 residues long. V was pared by 0 bases and J by 4 bases, with 7 bases between. The germline CDR1 and CDR2 sequences are MNHNY and SVGAGI (reference sequence). This CDR3 reads CASSYSKGYEQYF. The CDR3 bases are TGTGCCAGCAGTTACTCGAAGGGGTACGAGCAGTACTTC.

The V and J genes are TRBV7-2 and TRBJ2-1, with a tentative D call TRBD2 (6 bases). In germline, CDR1 is SGHTA, CDR2 FQGNSA. This CDR3 has 16 residues. The V end was cut by 0 bases, the J end by 2 bases, with 11 bases between. The CDR3 spells CASSLARDQTYNEQFF. The DNA of the CDR3 is TGTGCCAGCAGCTTAGCGCGGGACCAAACCTACAATGAGCAGTTCTTC. Drawing the rest from reference TRBV7-2 and TRBJ2-1, the complete variable domain is GAGVSQSPSNKVTEKGKDVELRCDPISGHTALYWYRQSLGQGLEFLIYFQGNSAPDKSGLPSDRFSAERTGGSVSTLTIQRTQQEDSAVYLCASSLARDQTYNEQFFGPGTRLTVL.

Only one count was recorded for this clone. The J gene is TRBJ1-1, the V gene TRBV6-5, with D tentatively TRBD1 (5 bases). The V end lost 6 bases, the J end lost 4 bases, and 18 bases lay between the germline ends. The CDR3 is made up of 15 amino acids. The germline gives CDR1 MNHEY, CDR2 SVGAGI. The CDR3 region has the DNA TGTGCCAGCAGACCACGGACAACCGGGGGCACTGAAGCTTTCTTT. Amino acid sequence: CASRPRTTGGTEAFF.

The chain uses TRBV5-1 and TRBJ2-7, with 8 bases lining up with TRBD1. Germline V gene data show CDR1 as SGHRS and CDR2 as YFSETQ. Unmatched junction bases numbered 8, after V lost 4 bases and J lost 2 bases. CDR3 length: 15 residues. In nucleotides, the CDR3 is TGCGCCAGCAGCCCTGGACAGGGTCCGACCTACGAGCAGTACTTC. The encoded protein is CASSPGQGPTYEQYF.

Regarding this clone: Other DNA sequences within the sample encode an identical CDR3. CDR3 residues: CASSRGPGLNTEAFF. CDR3 DNA: TGCGCCAGCAGCCGGGGTCCCGGCCTCAACACTGAAGCTTTCTTT. V is TRBV5-1 and J is TRBJ1-1; D not resolved. Trimming removed 4 bases from V and 2 bases from J, with 15 bases in between. This CDR3 has 15 amino acids. Germline CDR1 and CDR2: SGHRS and YFSETQ.

This clone was counted a single time. V and J are TRBV27 and TRBJ2-7; 7 bases match TRBD2. The CDR3 loop spans 14 amino acids. The V gene end was trimmed by 5 bases and the J gene end by 2 bases; junction bases not matched to a gene: 6. Germline CDR1 is MNHEY and CDR2 is SMNVEV (reference sequence). The CDR3 is CASSQGLGTYEQYF. CDR3 sequence (DNA): TGTGCCAGCAGTCAAGGACTAGGTACCTACGAGCAGTACTTC.

This chain joins TRBV2 and TRBJ1-2; the match to TRBD1 covers 9 bases. J lost 4 bases, V lost 6 bases, and 9 bases had no gene match. There are 15 residues in the CDR3. Germline values: CDR1 SNHLY, CDR2 FYNNEI. This CDR3 reads CASRGPGTGSYGYTF. The CDR3 region has the DNA TGTGCCAGCAGGGGACCCGGGACAGGGAGCTATGGCTACACCTTC.

This clone turned up a few times. The V gene is TRBV27, the J gene TRBJ2-7, with D hard to call. Trimming shortened V by 4 bases and J by 6 bases, and 10 bases separated the two germline ends. Germline CDR1 and CDR2: MNHEY and SMNVEV (reference sequence). CDR3 length equals 12 residues. The CDR3 DNA follows: TGTGCCAGCAGTTATCACTACGGCGAGCAGTACTTC. Encoded protein: CASSYHYGEQYF.

The chain uses TRBV19 and TRBJ2-7; 8 bases line up with TRBD1. CDR1 is LNHDA and CDR2 is SQIVND in the germline V gene (reference sequence). The trim removed 5 bases at V and 4 bases at J, leaving 7 bases unmatched. The CDR3 is 14 residues long. CDR3 nucleotides: TGTGCCAGTAGTCTTGGACAGGGTAGGTACGAGCAGTACTTC. This sequence encodes CASSLGQGRYEQYF.

The CDR3 is CASSVDSSSGNTIYF. The CDR3 DNA sequence: TGCGCCAGCAGCGTGGACAGCAGCTCTGGAAACACCATATATTTT. This chain links TRBV5-1 with TRBJ1-3, with D perhaps TRBD1 (6 bases). V was clipped by 4 bases and J by 0 bases, with 11 bases between them. Germline V CDR1 and CDR2: SGHRS, YFSETQ. The CDR3 extends over 15 amino acids.

The rearrangement joins TRBV6-5 to TRBJ1-1; maybe TRBD1 (5 bases). The CDR3 sequence is 12 residues long. V lost 2 bases and J lost 4, with 5 bases in between. CDR1 is MNHEY, CDR2 SVGAGI, per germline. In DNA form, the CDR3 reads TGTGCCAGCAGTTACGACAGCACTGAAGCTTTCTTT. Translating it yields CASSYDSTEAFF.

The chain links TRBV4-1 to TRBJ1-5, with D perhaps TRBD1 (6 bases). The germline V gene has CDR1 MGHRA and CDR2 YSYEKL. This CDR3 contains 16 residues. V was clipped by 1 base and J by 4 bases, with 14 bases between them. The CDR3 region is CASSQVQGGLNQPQHF. In DNA form, the CDR3 reads TGCGCCAGCAGCCAAGTACAGGGTGGCCTGAATCAGCCCCAGCATTTT.

The V gene is TRBV7-9, the J gene TRBJ2-7; 10 bases line up with TRBD1. The germline CDR1 and CDR2 sequences are SEHNR and FQNEAQ (reference sequence). CDR3 length: 15 residues. V trimming: 6 bases; J trimming: 2 bases; junction bases outside the gene matches: 7. The CDR3 protein is CASRPLGTGAYEQYF. The CDR3 nucleotides are TGTGCCAGCAGACCCCTTGGGACAGGGGCCTACGAGCAGTACTTC.

The chain carries TRBV7-9 and TRBJ1-2; D gene ambiguous. CDR1 and CDR2 from the germline V gene are SEHNR and FQNEAQ (reference sequence). V dropped 7 bases and J dropped 9 bases, with 15 bases sitting between them. This CDR3 spans 12 amino acids. The CDR3 DNA follows: TGTGCCAGCACCAAGGGAGAGAGGAGCTACACCTTC. Translated: CASTKGERSYTF.